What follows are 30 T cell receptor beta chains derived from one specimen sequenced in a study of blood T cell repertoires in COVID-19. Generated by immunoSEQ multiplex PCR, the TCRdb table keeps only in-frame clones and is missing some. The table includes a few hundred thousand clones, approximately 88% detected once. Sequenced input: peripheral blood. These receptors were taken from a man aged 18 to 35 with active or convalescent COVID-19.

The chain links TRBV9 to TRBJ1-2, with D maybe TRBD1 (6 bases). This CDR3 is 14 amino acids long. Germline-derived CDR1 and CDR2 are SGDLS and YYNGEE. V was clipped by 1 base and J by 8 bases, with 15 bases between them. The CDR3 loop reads CASSVTGGGDGYTF. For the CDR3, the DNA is TGTGCCAGCAGCGTAACTGGTGGGGGCGACGGCTACACCTTC.

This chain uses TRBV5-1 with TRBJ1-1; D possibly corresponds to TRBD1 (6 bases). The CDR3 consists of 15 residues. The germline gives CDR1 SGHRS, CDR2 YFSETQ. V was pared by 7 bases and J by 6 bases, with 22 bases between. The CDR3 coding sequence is TGCGCCAGCCGTCAATCAGGACAGCACCCTCCTGAAGCTTTCTTT. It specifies CASRQSGQHPPEAFF.

CDR3 region: CASSPDRVRMDTQYF. CDR3 bases: TGTGCCAGTAGCCCGGACAGGGTTAGAATGGATACGCAGTATTTT. This rearrangement joins TRBV19 to TRBJ2-3; 8 bases fit TRBD1. After removal of 6 bases from V and 6 bases from J, the junction contained 11 bases not matched to a gene. The V gene's germline CDR1 is LNHDA and CDR2 SQIVND (reference sequence). CDR3 length equals 15 residues.

CDR3 protein: CASRAGTGGSLYEQYF. The CDR3 DNA follows: TGTGCCAGCAGGGCCGGGACAGGGGGCAGCCTTTACGAGCAGTACTTC. The chain combines TRBV6-4 with TRBJ2-7, with TRBD1 identical over 12 bases. Germline V gene data show CDR1 as MRHNA and CDR2 as SNTAGT. The CDR3 loop spans 16 amino acids. V lost 6 bases to trimming and J lost 4 bases; unmatched junction nucleotides: 10.

The CDR3 loop reads CASSRTGVGDSPLHF. As DNA, the CDR3 is TGTGCCAGCAGCAGGACAGGGGTTGGGGATTCACCCCTCCACTTT. The V gene is TRBV6-5, the J gene TRBJ1-6; 9 bases are a match to TRBD1. The V and J ends lost 6 bases and 8 bases, in that order; junction bases with no gene match: 8. CDR3 length: 15 residues. In germline, CDR1 is MNHEY, CDR2 SVGAGI.

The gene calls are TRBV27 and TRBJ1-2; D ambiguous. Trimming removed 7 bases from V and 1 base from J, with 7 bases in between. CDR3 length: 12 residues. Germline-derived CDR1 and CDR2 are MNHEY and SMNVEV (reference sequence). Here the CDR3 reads CASKEGNYGYTF. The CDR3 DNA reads TGTGCCAGCAAAGAGGGTAACTATGGCTACACCTTC.

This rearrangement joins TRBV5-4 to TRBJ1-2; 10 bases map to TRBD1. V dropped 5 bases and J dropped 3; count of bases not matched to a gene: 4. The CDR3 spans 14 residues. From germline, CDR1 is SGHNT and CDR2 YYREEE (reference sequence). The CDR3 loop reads CASSPGTGDYGYTF. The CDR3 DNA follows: TGTGCCAGCAGTCCCGGGACAGGGGACTATGGCTACACCTTC.

The CDR3 here is CASSPMAGIVNQPQHF. CDR3 sequence (DNA): TGTGCCAGCTCACCGATGGCAGGGATAGTAAATCAGCCCCAGCATTTT. The rearrangement uses TRBV18 and TRBJ1-5, with a possible D match to TRBD1 (5 bases). V lost 3 bases and J lost 4, with 16 bases in between. Germline V gene sequence: CDR1 KGHSH, CDR2 LQKENI. The CDR3 totals 16 residues.

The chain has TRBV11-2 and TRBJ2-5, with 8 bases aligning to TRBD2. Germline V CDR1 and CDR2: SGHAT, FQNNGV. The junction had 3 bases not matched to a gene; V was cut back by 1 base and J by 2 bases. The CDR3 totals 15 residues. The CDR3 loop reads CASSLGGTRQETQYF. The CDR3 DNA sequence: TGTGCCAGCAGCTTAGGCGGGACTAGACAAGAGACCCAGTACTTC.

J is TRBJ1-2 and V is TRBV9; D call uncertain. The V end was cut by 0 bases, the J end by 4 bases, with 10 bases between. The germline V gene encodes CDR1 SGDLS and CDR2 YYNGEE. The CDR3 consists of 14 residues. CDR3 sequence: CASSVEQAPYGYTF. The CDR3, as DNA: TGTGCCAGCAGCGTAGAGCAGGCTCCCTATGGCTACACCTTC. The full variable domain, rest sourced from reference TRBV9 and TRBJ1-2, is DSGVTQTPKHLITATGQRVTLRCSPRSGDLSVYWYQQSLDQGLQFLIQYYNGEERAKGNILERFSAQQFPDLHSELNLSSLELGDSALYFCASSVEQAPYGYTFGSGTRLTVV.

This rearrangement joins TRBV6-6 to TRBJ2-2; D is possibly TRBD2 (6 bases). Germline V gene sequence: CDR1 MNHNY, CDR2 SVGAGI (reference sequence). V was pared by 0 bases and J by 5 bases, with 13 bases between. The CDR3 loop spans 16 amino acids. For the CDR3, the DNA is TGTGCCAGCAGTTACTCGAAGGGTGGAGGGACCGGGGAGCTGTTTTTT. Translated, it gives CASSYSKGGGTGELFF.

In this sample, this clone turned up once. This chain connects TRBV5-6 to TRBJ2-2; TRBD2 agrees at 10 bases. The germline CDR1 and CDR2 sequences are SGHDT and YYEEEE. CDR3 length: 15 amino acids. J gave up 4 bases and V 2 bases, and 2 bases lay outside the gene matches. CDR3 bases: TGTGCCAGCAGCTTAGCGGGGGGGTTCACCGGGGAGCTGTTTTTT. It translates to CASSLAGGFTGELFF.

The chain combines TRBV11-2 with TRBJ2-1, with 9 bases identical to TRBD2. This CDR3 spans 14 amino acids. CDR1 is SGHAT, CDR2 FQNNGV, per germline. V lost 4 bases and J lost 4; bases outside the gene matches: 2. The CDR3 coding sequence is TGTGCCAGCAGCTCGACTAGCGGTTACAATGAGCAGTTCTTC. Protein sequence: CASSSTSGYNEQFF.

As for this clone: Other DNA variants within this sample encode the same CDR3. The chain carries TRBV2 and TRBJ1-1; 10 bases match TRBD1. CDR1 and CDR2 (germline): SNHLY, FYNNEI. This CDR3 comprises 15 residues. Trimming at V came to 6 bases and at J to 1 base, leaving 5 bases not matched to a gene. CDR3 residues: CASSRDRGPNTEAFF. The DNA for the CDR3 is TGTGCCAGCAGCCGGGACAGGGGACCGAACACTGAAGCTTTCTTT.

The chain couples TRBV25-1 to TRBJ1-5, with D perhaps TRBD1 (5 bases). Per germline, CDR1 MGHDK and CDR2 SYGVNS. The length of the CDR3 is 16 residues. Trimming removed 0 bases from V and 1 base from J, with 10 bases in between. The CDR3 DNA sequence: TGTGCCAGCAGTGAATATAATCGACAGAGCAATCAGCCCCAGCATTTT. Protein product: CASSEYNRQSNQPQHF. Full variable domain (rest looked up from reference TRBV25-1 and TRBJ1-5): EADIYQTPRYLVIGTGKKITLECSQTMGHDKMYWYQQDPGMELHLIHYSYGVNSTEKGDLSSESTVSRIRTEHFPLTLESARPSHTSQYLCASSEYNRQSNQPQHFGDGTRLSIL.

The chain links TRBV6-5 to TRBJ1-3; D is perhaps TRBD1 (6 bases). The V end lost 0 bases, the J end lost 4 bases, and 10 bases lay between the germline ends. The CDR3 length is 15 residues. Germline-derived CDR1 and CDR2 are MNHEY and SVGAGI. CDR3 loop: CASSYSTGDGNTIYF. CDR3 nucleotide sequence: TGTGCCAGCAGTTACTCGACAGGCGACGGAAACACCATATATTTT.

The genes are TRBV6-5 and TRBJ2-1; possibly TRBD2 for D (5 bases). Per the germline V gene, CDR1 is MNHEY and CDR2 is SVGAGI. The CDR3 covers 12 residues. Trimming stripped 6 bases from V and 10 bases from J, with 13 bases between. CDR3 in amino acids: CASRPTREEQFF. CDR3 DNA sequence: TGTGCCAGCAGGCCCACTAGAGAGGAGCAGTTCTTC.

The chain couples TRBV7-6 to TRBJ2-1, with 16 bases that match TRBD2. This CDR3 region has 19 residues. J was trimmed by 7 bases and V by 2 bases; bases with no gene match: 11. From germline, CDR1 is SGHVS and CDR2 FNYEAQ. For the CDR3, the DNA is TGTGCCAGCAGCTTAAAATGGGGACTAGCGGGGGGGCCTGGTAATGAGCAGTTCTTC. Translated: CASSLKWGLAGGPGNEQFF.

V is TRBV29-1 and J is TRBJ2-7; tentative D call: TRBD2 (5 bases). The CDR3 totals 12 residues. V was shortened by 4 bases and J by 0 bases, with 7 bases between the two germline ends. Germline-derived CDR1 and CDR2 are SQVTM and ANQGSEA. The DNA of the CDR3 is TGCAGCGTTGGACTAACCTCCTACGAGCAGTACTTC. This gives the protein CSVGLTSYEQYF.

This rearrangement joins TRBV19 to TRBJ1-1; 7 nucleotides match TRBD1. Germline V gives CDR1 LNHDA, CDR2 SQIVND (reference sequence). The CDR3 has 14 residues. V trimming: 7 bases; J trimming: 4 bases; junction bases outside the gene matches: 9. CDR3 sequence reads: CASIETGVGTEAFF. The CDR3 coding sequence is TGTGCCAGTATCGAAACAGGGGTCGGCACTGAAGCTTTCTTT.

CDR3 sequence (DNA): TGTGCCAGCAGCCAAGCTATAGCCTACCTGCCAGATACGCAGTATTTT. This gives the protein CASSQAIAYLPDTQYF. The chain employs TRBV3-1 (or the pseudogene TRBV3-2) and TRBJ2-3; D call uncertain. Germline CDR1 LGHDT, CDR2 YNNKEL (reference sequence). Deletions cut 1 base from V and 4 bases from J, with 15 bases between. This CDR3 has 16 residues.

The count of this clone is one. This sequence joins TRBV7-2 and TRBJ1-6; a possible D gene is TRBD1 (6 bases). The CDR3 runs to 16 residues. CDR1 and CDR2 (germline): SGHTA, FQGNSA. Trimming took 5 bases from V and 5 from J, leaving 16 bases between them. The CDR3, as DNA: TGTGCCAGCAGCCCAAGACGGACAGCAGATAATTCACCCCTCCACTTT. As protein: CASSPRRTADNSPLHF.

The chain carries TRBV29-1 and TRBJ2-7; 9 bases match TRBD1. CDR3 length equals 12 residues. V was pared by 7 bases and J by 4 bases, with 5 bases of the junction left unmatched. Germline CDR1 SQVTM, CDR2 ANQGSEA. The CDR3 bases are TGCAGCGCCGGACAGGGGAGGTACGAGCAGTACTTC. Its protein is CSAGQGRYEQYF.

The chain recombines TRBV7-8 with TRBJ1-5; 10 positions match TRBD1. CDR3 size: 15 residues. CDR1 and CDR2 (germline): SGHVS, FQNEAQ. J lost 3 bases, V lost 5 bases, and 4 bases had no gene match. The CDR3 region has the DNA TGTGCCAGCAGCCATGACAGGGGGCTCAATCAGCCCCAGCATTTT. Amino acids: CASSHDRGLNQPQHF.

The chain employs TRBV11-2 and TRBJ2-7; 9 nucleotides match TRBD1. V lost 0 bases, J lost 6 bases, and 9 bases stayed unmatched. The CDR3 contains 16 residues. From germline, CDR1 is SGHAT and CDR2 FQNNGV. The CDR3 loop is CASSLERTGVFGEQYF. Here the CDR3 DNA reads TGTGCCAGCAGCTTAGAAAGGACAGGGGTTTTTGGCGAGCAGTACTTC.

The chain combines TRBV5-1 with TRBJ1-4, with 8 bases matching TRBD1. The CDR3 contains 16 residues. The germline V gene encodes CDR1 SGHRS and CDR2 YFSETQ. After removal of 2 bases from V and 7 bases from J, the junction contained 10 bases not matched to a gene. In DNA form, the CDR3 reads TGCGCCAGCAGCTTTGGCCCAGGGGGCTGGGGTGAAAAACTGTTTTTT. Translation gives CASSFGPGGWGEKLFF.

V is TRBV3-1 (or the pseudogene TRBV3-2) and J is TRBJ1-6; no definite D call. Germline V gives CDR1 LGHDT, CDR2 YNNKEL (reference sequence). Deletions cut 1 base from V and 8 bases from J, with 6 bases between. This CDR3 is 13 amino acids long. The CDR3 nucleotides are TGTGCCAGCAGCCAAGCGCAGGATTCACCCCTCCACTTT. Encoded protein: CASSQAQDSPLHF.

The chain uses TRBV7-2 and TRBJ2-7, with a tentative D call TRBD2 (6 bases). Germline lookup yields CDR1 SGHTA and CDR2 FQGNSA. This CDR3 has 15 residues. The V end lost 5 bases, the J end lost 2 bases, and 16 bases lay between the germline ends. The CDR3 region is CASSHRVRGAYEQYF. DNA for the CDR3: TGTGCCAGCAGCCACCGGGTGCGGGGTGCCTACGAGCAGTACTTC.

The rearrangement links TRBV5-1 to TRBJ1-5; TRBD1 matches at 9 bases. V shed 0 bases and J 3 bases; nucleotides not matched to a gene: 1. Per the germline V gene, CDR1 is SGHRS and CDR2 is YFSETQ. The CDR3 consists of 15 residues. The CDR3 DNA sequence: TGCGCCAGCAGCTTGGGGACAGGGGACAATCAGCCCCAGCATTTT. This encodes CASSLGTGDNQPQHF.

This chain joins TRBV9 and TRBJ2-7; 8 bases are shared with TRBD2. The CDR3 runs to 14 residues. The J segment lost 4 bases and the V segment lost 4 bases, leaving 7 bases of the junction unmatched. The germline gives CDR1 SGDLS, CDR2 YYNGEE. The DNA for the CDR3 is TGTGCCAGCAGCAGTAGCGGGGACATGTACGAGCAGTACTTC. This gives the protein CASSSSGDMYEQYF.